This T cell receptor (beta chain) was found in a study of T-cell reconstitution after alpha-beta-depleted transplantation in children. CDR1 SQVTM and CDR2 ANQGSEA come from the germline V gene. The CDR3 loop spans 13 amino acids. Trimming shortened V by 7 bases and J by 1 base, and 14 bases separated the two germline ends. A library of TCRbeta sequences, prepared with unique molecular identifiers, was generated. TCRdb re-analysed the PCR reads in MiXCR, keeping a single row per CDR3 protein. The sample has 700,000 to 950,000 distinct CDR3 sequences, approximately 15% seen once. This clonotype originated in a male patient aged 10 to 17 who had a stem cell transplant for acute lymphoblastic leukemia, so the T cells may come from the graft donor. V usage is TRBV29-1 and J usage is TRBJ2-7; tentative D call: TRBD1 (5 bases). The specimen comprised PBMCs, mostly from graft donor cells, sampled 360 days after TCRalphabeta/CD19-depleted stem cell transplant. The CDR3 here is CSGLNRFSYEQYF. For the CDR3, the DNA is TGCAGCGGACTTAACAGGTTTTCCTACGAGCAGTACTTC.